A selection of T cell receptor beta chains follows, all from one sample in a study of identifying expanded T cells in peripheral blood. Generated by immunoSEQ multiplex PCR, the TCRdb table keeps only in-frame clones and is missing some. This table holds approximately 100,000 clones, around 89% found once. Sequencing input: blood. These receptors were obtained from a person between 18 and 70 years old in good health. CDR3s include the opening cysteine and the closing phenylalanine or tryptophan. The D gene is left open where the match is weak. Expanded clones get a size class; other rows say once, few or many, or leave the size out.

V gene	J gene	clone size	D gene	CDR3 protein	CDR3 DNA
TRBV6-5	TRBJ2-7	-	-	CASHGIQGFYEQYF	TGTGCCAGTCACGGCATACAGGGATTCTACGAGCAGTACTTC
TRBV7-9	TRBJ1-1	-	TRBD1	CASSLASAGQIMNTEAFF	TGTGCCAGCAGCTTAGCGAGCGCGGGACAGATTATGAACACTGAAGCTTTCTTT
TRBV5-1	TRBJ1-1	-	-	CASSSLWGSTEAFF	TGCGCCAGCAGCTCCCTTTGGGGAAGTACTGAAGCTTTCTTT
TRBV2	TRBJ2-5	-	-	CASSANPGETQYF	TGTGCCAGCAGCGCTAACCCAGGGGAGACCCAGTACTTC
TRBV6-6	TRBJ2-7	few	-	CASSPRVGSYEQYF	TGTGCCAGCAGTCCCAGGGTGGGCTCCTACGAGCAGTACTTC
TRBV11-3	TRBJ1-5	-	-	CAWDWGGICNQPQHF	TGTGCCTGGGATTGGGGGGGGATATGCAATCAGCCCCAGCATTTT
TRBV5-6	TRBJ2-7	once	-	CASSLGQGGYEQYF	TGTGCCAGCAGCTTGGGACAGGGAGGCTACGAGCAGTACTTC
TRBV9	TRBJ2-7	-	-	CASSVEASNYEQYF	TGTGCCAGCAGCGTAGAGGCGTCAAACTACGAGCAGTACTTC
TRBV5-4	TRBJ2-7	-	-	CASSLTPSSYEQYF	TGTGCCAGCAGCTTGACCCCCTCCTCCTACGAGCAGTACTTC
TRBV28	TRBJ1-1	-	TRBD1	CASSLIRDRVVNTEAFF	TGTGCCAGCAGTTTGATCCGGGACAGGGTGGTGAACACTGAAGCTTTCTTT
TRBV7-2	TRBJ2-3	-	-	CASSPPAGTTDTQYF	TGTGCCAGCAGCCCCCCCGCAGGGACCACAGATACGCAGTATTTT
TRBV6-5	TRBJ1-2	-	-	CATSWGVYGYTF	TGTGCCACCTCATGGGGGGTCTATGGCTACACCTTC
TRBV18	TRBJ1-1	-	-	CASSPTPGNTEAFF	TGTGCCAGCTCACCAACTCCGGGCAACACTGAAGCTTTCTTT
TRBV5-1	TRBJ2-1	-	-	CASSGGGASSYNEQFF	TGCGCCAGCAGCGGTGGTGGCGCTAGCTCCTACAATGAGCAGTTCTTC
TRBV7-2	TRBJ2-5	-	TRBD1	CASSLWNRGQAETQYF	TGTGCCAGCAGCTTATGGAACAGGGGGCAGGCAGAGACCCAGTACTTC
TRBV11-1	TRBJ1-1	-	-	CASSLELGREFWDTEAFF	TGTGCCAGCAGCTTAGAACTGGGCAGGGAGTTTTGGGACACTGAAGCTTTCTTT
TRBV5-6	TRBJ1-1	once	-	CASSGGQKNTKAFF	TGTGCCAGCAGCGGTGGACAGAAGAACACTAAAGCTTTCTTT
TRBV19	TRBJ2-5	-	-	CASRVSGAQETQYF	TGTGCCAGTAGGGTTTCCGGGGCACAAGAGACCCAGTACTTC
TRBV4-3	TRBJ2-3	-	-	CASSLQGFPSDTQYF	TGCGCCAGCAGCTTGCAGGGGTTCCCTTCGGATACGCAGTATTTT
TRBV27	TRBJ2-7	-	TRBD1	CASSLGTGSSYEQYF	TGTGCCAGCAGTCTAGGGACAGGGAGCTCCTACGAGCAGTACTTC
TRBV6-5	TRBJ2-5	-	-	CASTPPGTPGTQYF	TGTGCCAGCACCCCCCCCGGGACGCCTGGGACCCAGTACTTC
TRBV4-1	TRBJ2-3	-	TRBD2	CASSLLSGGANTDTQYF	TGCGCCAGCAGCCTACTTAGCGGGGGGGCCAATACAGATACGCAGTATTTT
TRBV7-2	TRBJ2-5	-	-	CASSPTGETQYF	TGTGCCAGCAGCCCGACTGGCGAGACCCAGTACTTC
TRBV27	TRBJ1-3	-	-	CASSSGGGNTIYF	TGTGCCAGCAGCTCCGGCGGTGGAAACACCATATATTTT
TRBV5-1	TRBJ2-5	-	-	CASSWGRGGAQETQYF	TGCGCCAGCAGCTGGGGGCGTGGAGGGGCACAAGAGACCCAGTACTTC
TRBV18	TRBJ1-2	-	TRBD1	CASRRTGNYGYTF	TGTGCCAGCCGGCGGACAGGGAACTATGGCTACACCTTC
TRBV4-2	TRBJ2-4	-	TRBD1	CASSPLQGIRNIQYF	TGTGCCAGCAGCCCGTTACAGGGGATTCGGAACATTCAGTACTTC
TRBV5-1	TRBJ2-7	-	TRBD1	CASSTGQGASYEQYF	TGCGCCAGCAGCACGGGACAGGGGGCCTCCTACGAGCAGTACTTC
TRBV5-5	TRBJ2-1	-	-	CASSPTGLTSYNEQFF	TGTGCCAGCAGCCCGACAGGTCTTACCTCCTACAATGAGCAGTTCTTC
TRBV5-1	TRBJ2-7	-	TRBD1	CASSLGTGPPEQYF	TGCGCCAGCAGCTTGGGGACAGGGCCCCCCGAGCAGTACTTC
TRBV19	TRBJ2-2	-	-	CASSIGFRVPGELFF	TGTGCCAGTAGTATCGGTTTCAGGGTCCCCGGGGAGCTGTTTTTT
TRBV30	TRBJ2-3	-	-	CACDRGVGLGTDTQYF	TGTGCCTGCGACCGGGGCGTAGGGTTAGGGACAGATACGCAGTATTTT
TRBV9	TRBJ2-3	-	TRBD1	CASSVVGQGASDTQYF	TGTGCCAGCAGCGTAGTAGGACAGGGGGCGTCAGATACGCAGTATTTT
TRBV21-1	TRBJ1-1	-	-	CASSKLRGPIKEAFF	TGTGCCAGCAGCAAATTGAGGGGGCCGATCAAGGAAGCTTTCTTT
TRBV7-2	TRBJ2-6	-	-	CASSLGKTGLPGANVLTF	TGTGCCAGCAGCTTAGGGAAAACAGGGCTCCCTGGGGCCAACGTCCTGACTTTC
TRBV11-2	TRBJ2-7	once	-	CASSRGPEQYF	TGTGCCAGCAGTAGAGGACCCGAGCAGTACTTC
TRBV9	TRBJ1-2	-	TRBD1	CASSEGQGTYGYTF	TGTGCCAGCAGCGAGGGACAGGGAACTTATGGCTACACCTTC
TRBV4-3	TRBJ2-7	-	-	CASSQDGVRGINEQYF	TGCGCCAGCAGCCAAGATGGGGTCCGGGGGATCAACGAGCAGTACTTC
TRBV5-6	TRBJ2-1	-	TRBD1	CASSSRQGKGEQFF	TGTGCCAGCAGCTCCAGACAGGGGAAGGGTGAGCAGTTCTTC
TRBV25-1	TRBJ2-7	-	-	CASVGVGRGYEQYF	TGTGCCAGCGTTGGGGTTGGCAGGGGTTACGAGCAGTACTTC